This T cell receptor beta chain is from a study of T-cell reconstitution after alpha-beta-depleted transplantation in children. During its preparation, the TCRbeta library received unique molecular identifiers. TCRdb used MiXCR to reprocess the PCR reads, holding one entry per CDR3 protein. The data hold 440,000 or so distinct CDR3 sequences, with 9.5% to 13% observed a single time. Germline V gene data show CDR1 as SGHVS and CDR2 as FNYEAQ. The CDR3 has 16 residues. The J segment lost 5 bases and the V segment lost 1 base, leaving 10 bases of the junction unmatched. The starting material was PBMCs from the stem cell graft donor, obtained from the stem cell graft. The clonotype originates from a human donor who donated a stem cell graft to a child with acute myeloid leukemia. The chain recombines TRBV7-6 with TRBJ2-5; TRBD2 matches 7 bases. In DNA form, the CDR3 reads TGTGCCAGCAGCTTAGAAACAATTCGGGGAGGGGAGACCCAGTACTTC. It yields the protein CASSLETIRGGETQYF.